This T cell receptor (beta chain) stems from a study of cytomegalovirus exposure and HLA in healthy donors (dated by TCRdb to about 2017). About the study as a whole: An earlier analysis of approximately 600 of the donors reported about 290 Gb of sequence data and about 100 million unique TCR beta sequences from about 180 million T cells. A handful of DR-DQ haplotypes were handled as single units for association and clustering because linkage in the cohort was strong. All discovery cohort repertoires had been generated using a single sequencing platform. Across roughly 420 genotyped donors of the cohort, an average of roughly 230,000 unique TCR beta nucleotide sequences per donor were sequenced, and roughly 18% of those sequences were non-productive. Alongside the repertoire data, information on donor age, sex, ethnicity and CMV serostatus was compiled. To predict cytomegalovirus infection status, the study brought together high-throughput TCR immunosequencing, statistical association of individual TCRs with disease status, and machine learning. The genetic ancestry cluster associated with self-reported Caucasian donors included 80% to 90% of the approximately 410 genotyped donors. A later analysis re-analyzed previously published TCR beta repertoires from hundreds of donors and added high-resolution HLA genotyping to study TCR occurrence patterns. An earlier analysis of nearly 600 of the donors applied high-throughput TCR beta sequencing to assess whether each TCR beta V gene segment acted as functional or pseudogenic. Rather than using new phenotypic data, the later analysis identified candidate immune exposures from TCR beta sequences and from how often those sequences occurred across donors. Class I and class II HLA loci were covered by the typing at four-digit resolution. The study used immunosequencing to profile the T cell repertoires of approximately 690 subjects and linked those repertoires to cytomegalovirus serostatus. Genome-wide SNP genotypes for about three fifths of the roughly 670 donors were used in a later genetic analysis, which treated that subset as a discovery cohort. An early release that covered more than 550 HLA-typed donors contained 300 to 350 gigabases of sequencing data and 75 million to 100 million unique TCR sequences. The study aimed to test whether signatures of past pathogen exposure could be identified by cataloging public T cell receptors. The number of typed donors differed by locus: roughly 620-640 for A, B, C, DRB1 and DQB1; 522 for DQA1; about 600 for DPA1; and around 490 for DPB1. Along with the roughly 670-subject first cohort, a separate validation cohort of more than 90 different subjects was used. The study at large found these results: In a later analysis, most CMV-associated TCR beta chains were found to appear HLA-restricted, with HLA associations seemingly driven largely by CMV exposure. The authors suggested that the approach could potentially be generalized to other disease states and immunological phenotypes. A further reported finding was that TCR beta sequences accurately predicted the HLA-A and HLA-B alleles for most subjects in the first cohort. According to a later analysis, parvovirus B19, influenza, CMV and Epstein-Barr virus appeared linked to several top co-occurrence clusters. Assigning TCR associations to individual alleles was difficult when HLA alleles, especially DR and DQ, strongly co-occurred. Compared with equally common non-associated chains, HLA-associated TCR beta chains in a later analysis were more clonally expanded and had lower generation probabilities. Immune exposure information for the cohort was limited to CMV serostatus. Because some donors lacked HLA typing at each locus, the association tests relied only on the typed subset. The study listed 164 TCR beta chains as associated with cytomegalovirus. In a later genetic analysis, fewer N-insertions in productive TCRs were reported among donors in an Asian-associated ancestry cluster than the roughly 700-donor mean. In a later analysis, TCR association rates were found to vary across HLA loci, with the most associated TCRs seen for DRB1 alleles and the fewest for HLA-C alleles. In an earlier analysis of around 500 of the donors, most TCR beta V segments appeared in productive rearrangements about 87% or about 30% of the time, broadly matching IMGT annotations. The cohort was sequenced for TCR beta chains only, and without alpha or paired-chain data the features that could be detected were limited. The classifier was reported to diagnose cytomegalovirus status with high specificity and sensitivity in both the original cohort and the validation cohort. While some public TCRs were present in many individuals, most TCR sequences turned up only very rarely across donors. The presence/absence analyses assumed that sequencing depth was roughly uniform across donors, and that assumption may not be true. A few of the identified cytomegalovirus-associated TCR beta chains were confirmed in vitro to be specific for cytomegalovirus antigens. Linkage disequilibrium might explain the correlated functional status among segregating V segments, but an unknown experimental factor could not be ruled out. Specific HLA alleles were associated with more than 15,000 TCR beta sequences at a false discovery rate of 0.05 in a later analysis. In a later genetic analysis, a missense DCLRE1C variant was associated with V-gene and J-gene trimming of TCR beta chains, and the association was replicated in an independent cohort. Because counts were too low, about 17 rarely observed V segments, including chromosome 9 orphons, were excluded from the earlier analysis of several hundred of the donors. A group of highly shared sequence variants was considered likely to be a technical artifact of the sequencing pipeline.

The cohort consisted of 650 to 850 healthy bone marrow donors. All cohort members were sampled while nominally healthy, although unrecorded immune exposures were likely present. The donor tested CMV seronegative, placing the donor among the approximately 400 seronegative members of the cohort. A peripheral blood sample was provided by each donor, and peripheral blood mononuclear cells were used for TCR beta sequencing. Genomic DNA extraction from the blood cell samples was performed with the Qiagen DNeasy Blood Extraction Kit. The library was obtained by the immunoSEQ multiplex PCR assay. A mixture of 60 forward primers for TCR Vbeta segments and 13 reverse primers for TCR Jbeta segments was used in the multiplex PCR. A multiplex PCR assay on genomic DNA amplified the CDR3 region of rearranged TCR beta genes. On the Illumina HiSeq System, the amplified TCR beta libraries were sequenced as 87-base-pair reads. In the original analysis: In a later analysis, 70 million to 95 million unique TCR beta chains were counted across the approximately 670 repertoires, and around 10 million of these chains were shared by at least two donors. Raw reads were error-corrected and collapsed into unique sequences by a nearest-neighbor algorithm in which closely related sequences were merged to remove PCR and sequencing errors. V, D and J gene segments were assigned by aligning CDR3 sequences to IMGT reference sequences. Each retained sequence needed at least a six-nucleotide match to both a V gene segment and a J gene segment. A rearrangement was called productive if the CDR3 had no stop codons and remained in frame with V and J, and every other rearrangement was called non-productive. CDR3 was defined according to IMGT convention as the region running from the second conserved V-encoded cysteine to the conserved J-encoded phenylalanine. The earlier analysis of about 590 of the donors excluded sequences that lacked an unambiguous match to a single V gene segment. In an earlier analysis of 587 of the donors, V segments were called functional above 56.7% productive rearrangements and were called segregating when the between-donor standard deviation exceeded 5%. To diagnose cytomegalovirus status from the catalog of TCR beta chain sequences, a statistical classification framework was built. In a later analysis, V and J genes were assigned by comparing TCR nucleotide sequences against IMGT/GENE-DB human TR gene sequences. In a later analysis, CDR3 sequences and most-parsimonious VDJ recombination scenarios were assigned using the TCRdist pipeline. In a later analysis, each TCR beta chain was defined by its CDR3 amino acid sequence together with its V-gene family, and reads lacking a unique V-gene family were excluded. A later analysis removed several hundred highly shared, low-generation-probability nucleotide sequences to deal with suspected cross-contamination and a sequencing artifact. A later analysis calculated a clonal expansion index for each public chain from normalized within-repertoire ranks of inferred template counts. In a later analysis, generation probabilities were computed with a VDJ recombination model fitted to out-of-frame rearrangements, and the resulting probabilities were checked against IGoR. In a later analysis, TCR-TCR, TCR-HLA and TCR-CMV co-occurrence was scored with hypergeometric tests, and a repertoire-size bias correction was applied to TCR pairs. To estimate false discovery rates, a later analysis permuted the HLA or CMV assignments 20 times. In a later analysis, co-occurring TCRs were grouped using DBSCAN, and TCRdist sequence similarity was added for clustering within HLA-allele-positive subsets. Co-occurrence clustering excluded repertoires with fewer than 30,000 or more than 120,000 public chains, plus five with anomalous nucleotide sharing. The source is immuneACCESS, and TCRdb retained only in-frame sequences with V and J called. Part of the clones is not carried over; for the studies checked, unresolved V genes explain less than half of this, and the remainder is unexplained. The DNA gave D and trimming, while V, J and clone size come from that table. The sample table shows tens of thousands of clones, and around 80% are seen once. The ten largest make up less than 3.5% of the sample.

This clone came up a few times. Its binding antigen is unknown. Within one base of it there is no much larger clone, and no base qualities were kept. Material for sequencing was PBMCs. This TCR derives from a woman aged 30 to 39 in good health and CMV-seronegative.

The sequence in DNA is TGTGCCAGCAGCGCTTTGCCTGCGACAGGGGGCGAAAACACCATATATTTT. Translated, this is CASSALPATGGENTIYF. The rearranged chain carries TRBV7-8 and TRBJ1-3; 10 bases in between match TRBD1. The CDR3 goes from the cysteine to the phenylalanine over 17 residues. Here the CDR3 DNA is all that survives: 51 bases in frame from base 1. The junction shows trimming of 5 bases on V and 6 bases on J, and the gene matches do not reach 13 bases of it. CDR1 and CDR2, looked up from the germline V gene, are SGHVS and FQNEAQ.